A selection of T cell receptor beta chains follows, all from one sample in a study of CD8 T cells in ankylosing spondylitis. TCRdb passed the 5' RACE reads through MiXCR, listing each CDR3 protein once. This table has 220,000 or so distinct CDR3 sequences, 10% appearing once. Sequences were obtained from blood, either unsorted or a sorted T cell fraction (not recorded which). These receptors came from a male donor with ankylosing spondylitis or in good health (not recorded which). Both conserved end residues are part of each CDR3. A D gene is named only where the DNA matches it firmly. Only some rows state a clone size, as once, few, many or a class for expanded clones.

D: TRBD2; V: TRBV7-2; size: many; J: TRBJ2-3; DNA: TGTGCCAGCAGCCCCCAGCGGGGGCGCACAGATACGCAGTATTTT; CDR3: CASSPQRGRTDTQYF
D: TRBD2; V: TRBV11-1; size: many; J: TRBJ2-1; DNA: TGTGCCAGCAGCTTTTTGACCCCTATAGCGGGGAACTCCTACAATGAGCAGTTCTTC; CDR3: CASSFLTPIAGNSYNEQFF
D: TRBD2; V: TRBV7-2; size: many; J: TRBJ2-5; DNA: TGTGCCAGCAGCTTTCCTAGCGGGGGACAAGAGACCCAGTACTTC; CDR3: CASSFPSGGQETQYF
D: .; V: TRBV15; size: .; J: TRBJ2-2; DNA: TGTGCCACCAGCAGAGATCTGGGGACCGCGAACACCGGGGAGCTGTTTTTT; CDR3: CATSRDLGTANTGELFF
D: .; V: TRBV5-1; size: many; J: TRBJ2-7; DNA: TGCGCCAGCAGTATTACAGGTGGCCACGAGCAGTACTTC; CDR3: CASSITGGHEQYF
D: .; V: TRBV15; size: many; J: TRBJ1-4; DNA: TGTGCCACCAGCAGAGATTTATTGGGAGGAAAACTGTTTTTT; CDR3: CATSRDLLGGKLFF
D: .; V: TRBV2; size: many; J: TRBJ2-5; DNA: TGTGCCAGCAGTGGAATTGGACAACAAGAGACCCAGTACTTC; CDR3: CASSGIGQQETQYF
D: .; V: TRBV20-1; size: many; J: TRBJ1-5; DNA: TGCAGTGCTAGTTCTGGGCCTCAGCCCCAGCATTTT; CDR3: CSASSGPQPQHF
D: .; V: TRBV12-3/TRBV12-4; size: many; J: TRBJ1-3; DNA: TGTGCCAGCAGTTTAGTTACAGGCTCTGGAAACACCATATATTTT; CDR3: CASSLVTGSGNTIYF
D: TRBD1; V: TRBV15; size: many; J: TRBJ2-3; DNA: TGTGCCACCAGCAGACTCCGGACAGGGGAGGCAGCAGATACGCAGTATTTT; CDR3: CATSRLRTGEAADTQYF
D: TRBD1; V: TRBV12-3/TRBV12-4; size: once; J: TRBJ2-5; DNA: TGTGCCAGCAGTTGGGACAGGTCCAAGGAGACCCAGTACTTC; CDR3: CASSWDRSKETQYF
D: TRBD1; V: TRBV5-6; size: many; J: TRBJ1-2; DNA: TGTGCCAGCAGCTCGGACAGGGCCTATGGCTACACCTTC; CDR3: CASSSDRAYGYTF
D: TRBD1; V: TRBV5-1; size: many; J: TRBJ2-3; DNA: TGCGCCAGCAGCCGGACAGGGACCTCTAGCACAGATACGCAGTATTTT; CDR3: CASSRTGTSSTDTQYF
D: .; V: TRBV20-1; size: .; J: TRBJ2-3; DNA: TGCAGTGCCACAACGACTAGCTGGGAGGGGGGGGGTACGCAGTATTTT; CDR3: CSATTTSWEGGGTQYF
D: .; V: TRBV5-1; size: many; J: TRBJ2-5; DNA: TGCGCCAGCAGCTTCGGGGGTCAAGAGACCCAGTACTTC; CDR3: CASSFGGQETQYF
D: TRBD2; V: TRBV20-1; size: many; J: TRBJ2-5; DNA: TGCAGTGCTAGAGAAGTAGCGGGGGCCCAAGAGACCCAGTACTTC; CDR3: CSAREVAGAQETQYF
D: .; V: TRBV30; size: .; J: TRBJ2-3; DNA: TGTGCCTGGAGTGGGGGTTCGCAGTATTTT; CDR3: CAWSGGSQYF
D: TRBD2; V: TRBV20-1; size: many; J: TRBJ2-5; DNA: TGCAGTGCGCCCAGTTCTAGCGGAGCTAAGACCCAGTACTTC; CDR3: CSAPSSSGAKTQYF
D: .; V: TRBV5-1; size: many; J: TRBJ2-3; DNA: TGCGCCAGCAGGGGACCCACAGATACGCAGTATTTT; CDR3: CASRGPTDTQYF
D: .; V: TRBV20-1; size: many; J: TRBJ2-2; DNA: TGCAGTGCTGGGGGGACTTCGAACACCGGGGAGCTGTTTTTT; CDR3: CSAGGTSNTGELFF